A selection of T cell receptor beta chains follows, all from one sample in a study of T cells after yellow fever vaccination. A single record per CDR3 protein comes from TCRdb applying MiXCR to the 5' RACE reads. This repertoire shows more than 300,000 distinct CDR3 sequences, approximately 12% found once; its top ten account for 3.3%. Here the sequenced sample was CD4+ T cells sorted from PBMCs, taken 45 days after the yellow fever booster vaccination. The receptors come from a man in his late teens or twenties who received the YFV17D yellow fever vaccine. Each CDR3 is given with its conserved first and last residue. Fields, in order: D gene, J gene, clone size, V gene, CDR3 protein, CDR3 DNA. The D gene is left open where the match is weak. Size values are once, few and many counts, or a class for expanded clones, and some rows have none.

. | TRBJ2-2 | . | TRBV6-6 | CASSWQTGELFF | TGTGCCAGCAGTTGGCAGACCGGGGAGCTGTTTTTT
. | TRBJ1-4 | once | TRBV25-1 | CASSEWAAGNEKLFF | TGTGCCAGCAGTGAATGGGCAGCCGGCAATGAAAAACTGTTTTTT
. | TRBJ1-1 | few | TRBV6-2/TRBV6-3 | CASSRGVGGTEAFF | TGTGCCAGCAGCCGGGGGGTTGGAGGCACTGAAGCTTTCTTT
. | TRBJ2-3 | few | TRBV6-4 | CASSESVGSTDTQYF | TGTGCCAGCAGTGAATCTGTGGGGAGCACAGATACGCAGTATTTT
TRBD1 | TRBJ1-5 | . | TRBV7-9 | CASSFGQAGQPQHF | TGTGCCAGCAGCTTTGGACAGGCCGGTCAGCCCCAGCATTTT
TRBD1 | TRBJ2-5 | few | TRBV29-1 | CSVERSGTGLAETQYF | TGCAGCGTTGAAAGGAGTGGGACAGGGTTAGCAGAGACCCAGTACTTC
. | TRBJ2-2 | few | TRBV6-1 | CASTERNTGELFF | TGTGCCAGCACCGAAAGGAACACCGGGGAGCTGTTTTTT
. | TRBJ2-7 | . | TRBV5-5 | CASSLRRGDEQYF | TGTGCCAGCAGCTTGCGGCGAGGGGACGAGCAGTACTTC
. | TRBJ1-1 | many | TRBV5-1 | CASSLGLVLNTEAFF | TGCGCCAGCAGCTTGGGACTAGTGCTGAACACTGAAGCTTTCTTT
TRBD1 | TRBJ2-3 | . | TRBV6-2/TRBV6-3 | CASSLLLGQGLTQYF | TGTGCCAGCAGTCTACTGCTGGGACAGGGCCTCACGCAGTATTTT
. | TRBJ1-5 | . | TRBV5-5 | CASSPRGRESNQPQHF | TGTGCCAGCAGCCCCAGGGGTAGGGAGAGCAATCAGCCCCAGCATTTT
. | TRBJ2-3 | . | TRBV4-2 | CASSQDLALAEDTQYF | TGTGCCAGCAGCCAAGATCTAGCTCTCGCTGAGGATACGCAGTATTTT
. | TRBJ2-2 | many | TRBV27 | CASRLTAQPPDTGELFF | TGTGCCAGCCGCCTGACAGCTCAACCTCCCGACACCGGGGAGCTGTTTTTT
TRBD2 | TRBJ2-1 | . | TRBV2 | CASNIAGINNEQFF | TGTGCCAGCAACATAGCGGGAATTAACAATGAGCAGTTCTTC
. | TRBJ2-7 | . | TRBV20-1 | CSAPVDGSGEQYF | TGCAGTGCTCCGGTGGATGGGTCCGGTGAGCAGTACTTC
. | TRBJ2-7 | . | TRBV18 | CASSPGITGLGEQYF | TGTGCCAGCTCACCAGGGATCACCGGCCTTGGCGAGCAGTACTTC
TRBD2 | TRBJ2-1 | . | TRBV15 | CATSRGAGGPPINEQFF | TGTGCCACCAGCAGAGGAGCGGGGGGTCCCCCGATCAATGAGCAGTTCTTC
. | TRBJ2-7 | few | TRBV4-3 | CASSQDRRPLGEQYF | TGCGCCAGCAGCCAAGACCGCAGACCCCTCGGGGAGCAGTACTTC
. | TRBJ1-1 | . | TRBV20-1 | CSARDRVDTEAFF | TGCAGTGCTAGAGATCGGGTGGACACTGAAGCTTTCTTT
. | TRBJ2-5 | . | TRBV30 | CAWSKGLPETQYF | TGTGCCTGGAGTAAGGGCCTCCCGGAGACCCAGTACTTC
TRBD2 | TRBJ2-1 | . | TRBV10-2 | CASNGLAGLSSYNEQFF | TGCGCCAGCAACGGACTAGCGGGGCTAAGCTCCTACAATGAGCAGTTCTTC
TRBD1 | TRBJ1-1 | . | TRBV6-5 | CASSHRGHNTEAFF | TGTGCCAGCAGTCACAGGGGGCATAACACTGAAGCTTTCTTT
TRBD2 | TRBJ2-5 | . | TRBV20-1 | CSARDPRLAVQETQYF | TGCAGTGCTAGAGATCCCCGACTAGCGGTGCAAGAGACCCAGTACTTC
. | TRBJ2-3 | many | TRBV6-2/TRBV6-3 | CASSQLATDTQYF | TGTGCCAGCAGCCAATTGGCCACAGATACGCAGTATTTT
TRBD2 | TRBJ2-5 | few | TRBV6-1 | CASSTTSGGGETQYF | TGTGCCAGCAGTACAACTAGCGGGGGAGGGGAGACCCAGTACTTC
. | TRBJ2-1 | few | TRBV5-5 | CASSLAVGTYYNEQFF | TGTGCCAGCAGCTTGGCCGTAGGGACTTACTACAATGAGCAGTTCTTC
TRBD1 | TRBJ2-7 | few | TRBV19 | CASSRDSNYEQYF | TGTGCCAGTAGTCGGGACAGTAACTACGAGCAGTACTTC
TRBD1 | TRBJ1-2 | . | TRBV11-2 | CASSTNRDSFYGYTF | TGTGCCAGCAGCACCAACCGGGACAGTTTCTATGGCTACACCTTC
. | TRBJ2-2 | few | TRBV6-2/TRBV6-3 | CASSYRLGSGRANTGELFF | TGTGCCAGCAGTTACAGGTTGGGTTCGGGCAGGGCGAACACCGGGGAGCTGTTTTTT
TRBD2 | TRBJ2-3 | . | TRBV7-9 | CASSFTGTSGGTGNTDTQYF | TGTGCCAGCAGCTTTACCGGGACTAGCGGGGGGACCGGTAACACAGATACGCAGTATTTT
TRBD1 | TRBJ1-1 | . | TRBV20-1 | CSALKQGARVSAFF | TGCAGTGCTCTGAAGCAGGGGGCGCGGGTATCAGCTTTCTTT
. | TRBJ1-1 | . | TRBV5-4 | CASSVGQPGTEAFF | TGTGCCAGCAGCGTCGGACAGCCTGGCACTGAAGCTTTCTTT
TRBD2 | TRBJ2-1 | . | TRBV20-1 | CRPGLAGGSNEQFF | TGCAGGCCGGGACTAGCGGGGGGGTCAAATGAGCAGTTCTTC
TRBD1 | TRBJ1-1 | few | TRBV2 | CASSRTGGLTEAFF | TGTGCCAGCAGCCGCACAGGGGGTCTTACTGAAGCTTTCTTT
. | TRBJ1-5 | few | TRBV20-1 | CSASWRTYQPQHF | TGCAGTGCTAGTTGGCGGACCTATCAGCCCCAGCATTTT
. | TRBJ2-1 | . | TRBV29-1 | CSVDIWIDSNEQFF | TGCAGCGTTGATATATGGATCGACAGCAATGAGCAGTTCTTC
TRBD1 | TRBJ1-1 | many | TRBV7-9 | CASSLYLGQVIGAFF | TGTGCCAGCAGCTTATACCTGGGACAGGTGATAGGAGCTTTCTTT
. | TRBJ2-5 | few | TRBV20-1 | CSARDNRAGETQYF | TGCAGTGCTAGAGATAACAGGGCCGGAGAGACCCAGTACTTC
TRBD2 | TRBJ2-1 | . | TRBV20-1 | CSAGLAGGMRFF | TGCAGTGCCGGACTAGCGGGGGGTATGCGTTTCTTC
. | TRBJ1-2 | many | TRBV30 | CACRQALNYGYTF | TGTGCCTGCAGACAGGCTCTTAACTATGGCTACACCTTC
. | TRBJ2-1 | . | TRBV5-1 | CASSLRSGSYNEQFF | TGCGCCAGCAGCTTGAGGAGCGGCTCCTACAATGAGCAGTTCTTC
. | TRBJ2-1 | few | TRBV9 | CASSVVYHNEQFF | TGTGCCAGCAGCGTAGTGTATCACAATGAGCAGTTCTTC
. | TRBJ1-1 | few | TRBV20-1 | CSAVTAGMNTEAFF | TGCAGTGCTGTTACGGCGGGAATGAACACTGAAGCTTTCTTT
TRBD2 | TRBJ2-3 | few | TRBV4-1 | CASSQVGTSGGTPLYTDTQYF | TGCGCCAGCAGCCAAGTAGGGACTAGCGGGGGGACCCCACTCTACACAGATACGCAGTATTTT
. | TRBJ2-5 | few | TRBV5-1 | CASSIEFRERAQYF | TGCGCCAGCAGCATAGAATTCCGGGAGAGGGCCCAGTACTTC
TRBD1 | TRBJ1-6 | . | TRBV6-6 | CASSQRDRESQSVHF | TGTGCCAGCAGCCAAAGGGACAGGGAGTCACAAAGTGTCCACTTT
TRBD1 | TRBJ2-1 | few | TRBV11-2 | CASSLDRTGRMFF | TGTGCCAGCAGCTTAGACCGGACAGGCCGGATGTTCTTC
. | TRBJ1-2 | few | TRBV5-1 | CASSLDPGFNGYTF | TGCGCCAGCAGCTTGGATCCAGGTTTTAATGGCTACACCTTC
TRBD1 | TRBJ2-7 | many | TRBV6-5 | CASSYNDRGYEQYF | TGTGCCAGCAGTTACAACGACAGGGGGTACGAGCAGTACTTC
TRBD1 | TRBJ2-2 | few | TRBV6-6 | CASKLQTGVVTGELFF | TGTGCCAGCAAACTACAGACAGGGGTGGTCACCGGGGAGCTGTTTTTT
. | TRBJ2-1 | . | TRBV10-3 | CASLAPEYSYNEQFF | TGTGCCAGCCTAGCGCCAGAATACTCCTACAATGAGCAGTTCTTC
TRBD1 | TRBJ1-1 | . | TRBV29-1 | CSARTGGFMNTEAFF | TGCAGCGCTAGGACAGGGGGCTTCATGAACACTGAAGCTTTCTTT
TRBD2 | TRBJ2-3 | . | TRBV20-1 | CSARTGLAGGFSTQYF | TGCAGTGCTAGAACGGGACTAGCGGGGGGTTTTTCTACGCAGTATTTT
. | TRBJ2-1 | . | TRBV25-1 | CASIGGGINEQFF | TGTGCCAGCATAGGAGGGGGAATTAATGAGCAGTTCTTC
. | TRBJ2-1 | . | TRBV29-1 | CSVGGRGNEQFF | TGCAGCGTGGGGGGACGCGGGAATGAGCAGTTCTTC